The 21 T cell receptor beta chains in this list originate from one sample, sequenced in a study of blood T cells in healthy people across ages. It was with a sample-barcoded 5' primer and a J-beta primer mix that a second PCR of roughly 7 to 12 cycles was run. TCRdb reprocessed the 5' RACE reads via MiXCR and lists one record per CDR3 protein. The top ten clones hold 30% to 40% of a sample with about 640,000 distinct CDR3 sequences, around 54% of them seen once. What was sequenced was blood. The source is a man in his fifties or sixties in good health.

The genes are TRBV2 and TRBJ1-1; D unclear. This CDR3 spans 14 amino acids. In germline, CDR1 is SNHLY, CDR2 FYNNEI. V was cut by 2 bases and J by 1 base, with 8 bases left in between. CDR3 in DNA: TGTGCCAGCAGTGAAAAGGTGTGGAACACTGAAGCTTTCTTT. Its protein is CASSEKVWNTEAFF.

This chain links TRBV3-1 with TRBJ2-3; either TRBD1 or TRBD2 may supply D (5 bases each). Trimming pared 0 bases from V and 4 bases from J, leaving 11 bases between. The CDR3 totals 15 residues. Germline loops: CDR1 LGHDT, CDR2 YNNKEL (reference sequence). This CDR3 is CASSQDRGVADTQYF. CDR3 DNA: TGTGCCAGCAGCCAAGATCGGGGCGTGGCAGATACGCAGTATTTT.

The rearrangement uses TRBV2 and TRBJ1-4; D call uncertain. Germline-derived CDR1 and CDR2 are SNHLY and FYNNEI. CDR3 length: 11 amino acids. The germline V and J ends were trimmed by 4 bases and 8 bases, with 5 bases remaining between them. The CDR3 bases are TGTGCCAGCAGTGCTGGGGAAAAACTGTTTTTT. It encodes CASSAGEKLFF.

This sequence joins TRBV9 and TRBJ1-1; perhaps TRBD1 as D (6 bases). The CDR3 is 15 residues long. V was trimmed by 4 bases and J by 2 bases, leaving 15 bases between them. The germline V gene encodes CDR1 SGDLS and CDR2 YYNGEE. The CDR3 DNA follows: TGTGCCAGCAGCCCGACAGGTAGGGGTAACACTGAAGCTTTCTTT. Translation gives CASSPTGRGNTEAFF.

The chain uses TRBV20-1 and TRBJ1-1; possible D gene TRBD1, 5 bases. V was trimmed by 6 bases and J by 5 bases, leaving 19 bases between them. The CDR3 length is 14 residues. Looked up from germline, CDR1 is DFQATT and CDR2 is SNEGSKA (reference sequence). The CDR3 spells CSATLQGRVTEAFF. CDR3 nucleotides: TGCAGTGCCACGCTCCAGGGTAGGGTGACTGAAGCTTTCTTT.

The chain has TRBV5-1 and TRBJ2-1; no firm D call. V was trimmed by 2 bases and J by 3 bases, leaving 6 bases between them. CDR1 and CDR2 (germline): SGHRS, YFSETQ. CDR3 length: 13 residues. The CDR3 DNA is TGCGCCAGCAGCTTAGGCGACTACAATGAGCAGTTCTTC. Its protein product is CASSLGDYNEQFF.

This chain links TRBV15 with TRBJ1-6; D remains ambiguous. The CDR3 sequence is 16 residues long. Trimming shortened V by 0 bases and J by 9 bases, and 15 bases separated the two germline ends. CDR1 LNHNV and CDR2 YYDKDF come from the germline V gene (reference sequence). CDR3 in DNA: TGTGCCACCAGCAGAGAGGGAGCCCCGGGCGGTTCACCCCTCCACTTT. Amino acids: CATSREGAPGGSPLHF.

Ten or more counts support this clonotype. This sequence joins TRBV7-9 and TRBJ2-2; D gene uncertain. The CDR3 runs to 13 residues. Trimming stripped 1 base from V and 6 bases from J, with 6 bases between. In germline, CDR1 is SEHNR, CDR2 FQNEAQ (reference sequence). The CDR3 protein is CASSLGQAGELFF. DNA of the CDR3: TGTGCCAGCAGCTTAGGGCAGGCCGGGGAGCTGTTTTTT.

V and J are TRBV4-2 and TRBJ2-5; 9 bases agree with TRBD2. Germline CDR1 and CDR2: LGHNA and YNFKEQ. This CDR3 has 17 residues. V dropped 0 bases and J dropped 5; count of bases not matched to a gene: 10. This CDR3 is CASSQEDTAGGLETQYF. In DNA form, the CDR3 reads TGTGCCAGCAGCCAAGAAGATACAGCGGGGGGATTGGAGACCCAGTACTTC.

This clonotype occurred a few times. The genes are TRBV2 and TRBJ1-6; 7 bases map to TRBD1. Germline CDR1 reads SNHLY; CDR2 reads FYNNEI. The CDR3 contains 14 residues. J was trimmed by 4 bases and V by 8 bases; bases with no gene match: 5. In nucleotides, the CDR3 is TGTGCCAGCCGGGACAGTCGGTATAATTCACCCCTCCACTTT. Protein product: CASRDSRYNSPLHF.

Notes on this clonotype: One end of the junction fails to match germline, which may point to a read error. The chain recombines TRBV10-3 with TRBJ2-7; 7 positions agree with TRBD1. The CDR3 has 15 amino acids. Germline V gene sequence: CDR1 ENHRY, CDR2 SYGVKD. DNA of the CDR3: TGTGCCATCAGCGAGTGGGCCAGGGGGTCCTACGAGCAGTACTTC. Protein sequence: CAISEWARGSYEQYF.

The rearrangement joins TRBV29-1 to TRBJ1-4; D gene uncertain. Trimming cost V 4 bases and J 2 bases, with 11 bases left between them. The CDR3 is 14 residues long. Per the germline V gene, CDR1 is SQVTM and CDR2 is ANQGSEA. The CDR3 protein is CSVAAGGTNEKLFF. CDR3 DNA sequence: TGCAGCGTTGCAGCGGGTGGGACTAATGAAAAACTGTTTTTT.

The chain couples TRBV20-1 to TRBJ2-5, with 7 bases lining up with TRBD2. The germline V gene has CDR1 DFQATT and CDR2 SNEGSKA (reference sequence). J was trimmed by 3 bases and V by 5 bases; bases with no gene match: 9. This CDR3 has 14 amino acids. CDR3 bases: TGCAGTGCTCTACCCGGGGAGGGCAAAGAGACCCAGTACTTC. It is translated as CSALPGEGKETQYF.

A few counts support this clonotype. This chain connects TRBV5-1 to TRBJ2-2; the D gene is possibly TRBD2 (5 bases). The CDR3 consists of 14 residues. Germline V gene sequence: CDR1 SGHRS, CDR2 YFSETQ. With 0 bases removed from V and 10 bases from J, the gap between germline ends came to 13 bases. The CDR3 nucleotides read TGCGCCAGCAGCTTGGATCTTAGCGCCGAGGAGCTGTTTTTT. Its protein product is CASSLDLSAEELFF.

The rearrangement joins TRBV18 to TRBJ2-3, with D maybe TRBD1 (6 bases). Germline loops: CDR1 KGHSH, CDR2 LQKENI. CDR3 size: 14 residues. With 3 bases removed from V and 3 bases from J, the gap between germline ends came to 10 bases. In DNA form, the CDR3 reads TGTGCCAGCTCACCTATAGACAGGACAGATACGCAGTATTTT. Translated, it gives CASSPIDRTDTQYF.

In its sample, this clonotype was seen a few times. V is TRBV2 and J is TRBJ2-7; no clear D gene. The CDR3 loop spans 12 amino acids. Trimming removed 3 bases at V and 4 bases at J, with 7 bases between. Germline loops: CDR1 SNHLY, CDR2 FYNNEI. CDR3 region: CASSDILYEQYF. For the CDR3, the DNA is TGTGCCAGCAGTGATATTTTATACGAGCAGTACTTC.

This clonotype came up many times. V gene TRBV3-1 combines with J gene TRBJ2-3; D is unresolved. The CDR3 is 16 residues long. In germline, CDR1 is LGHDT, CDR2 YNNKEL (reference sequence). V lost 0 bases and J 0 bases, leaving 10 bases between the germline ends. DNA of the CDR3: TGTGCCAGCAGCCAAGACCTGGCGGTAAGCACAGATACGCAGTATTTT. Its translation is CASSQDLAVSTDTQYF.

The rearrangement links TRBV7-9 to TRBJ1-1; no clear D. Trimming shortened V by 1 base and J by 4 bases, and 10 bases separated the two germline ends. CDR3 size: 14 residues. CDR1 SEHNR and CDR2 FQNEAQ come from the germline V gene (reference sequence). The CDR3 is CASSLVQEGTEAFF. The CDR3 bases are TGTGCCAGCAGCTTAGTCCAGGAGGGCACTGAAGCTTTCTTT.

This clonotype was observed a single time. The chain couples TRBV2 to TRBJ1-2; TRBD1 matches at 8 bases. Trimming at V came to 6 bases and at J to 1 base, leaving 4 bases not matched to a gene. This CDR3 spans 14 amino acids. The germline V gene encodes CDR1 SNHLY and CDR2 FYNNEI. The CDR3 DNA sequence: TGTGCCAGCAGATGGACAGGGAGTAACTATGGCTACACCTTC. It specifies CASRWTGSNYGYTF.

The CDR3 sequence is CASSVGTGSEKLFF. The CDR3 DNA reads as TGCGCCAGCAGCGTGGGGACAGGGAGTGAAAAACTGTTTTTT. The chain employs TRBV5-1 and TRBJ1-4, with TRBD1 identical over 9 bases. This CDR3 has 14 residues. V gave up 4 bases and J gave up 7 bases; unmatched junction bases: 5. CDR1 and CDR2 from the germline V gene are SGHRS and YFSETQ.

The gene calls are TRBV20-1 and TRBJ2-3; no definite D call. CDR3 length equals 15 residues. Trimming cost V 1 base and J 0 bases, with 11 bases left between them. Per germline, CDR1 DFQATT and CDR2 SNEGSKA (reference sequence). The CDR3 region has the DNA TGCAGTGCTAGAGGAACGGTAATTAGCACAGATACGCAGTATTTT. This codes for CSARGTVISTDTQYF.